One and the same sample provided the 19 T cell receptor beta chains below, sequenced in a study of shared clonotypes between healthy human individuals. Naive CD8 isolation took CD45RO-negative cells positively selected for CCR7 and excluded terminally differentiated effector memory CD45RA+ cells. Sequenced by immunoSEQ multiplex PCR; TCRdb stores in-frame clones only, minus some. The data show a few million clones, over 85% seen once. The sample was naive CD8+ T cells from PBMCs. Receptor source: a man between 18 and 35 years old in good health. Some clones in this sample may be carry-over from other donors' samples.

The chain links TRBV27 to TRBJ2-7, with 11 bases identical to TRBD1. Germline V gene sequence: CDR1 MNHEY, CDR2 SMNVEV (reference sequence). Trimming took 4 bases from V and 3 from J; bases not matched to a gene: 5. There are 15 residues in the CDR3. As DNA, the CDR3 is TGTGCCAGCAGTTCGGGGACAGGGGGGATCTACGAGCAGTACTTC. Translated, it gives CASSSGTGGIYEQYF.

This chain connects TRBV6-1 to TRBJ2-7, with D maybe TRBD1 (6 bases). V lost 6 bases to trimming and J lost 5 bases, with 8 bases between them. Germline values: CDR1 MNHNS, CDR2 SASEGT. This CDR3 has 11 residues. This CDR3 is CASRQGHEQYF. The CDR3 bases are TGTGCCAGCAGACAGGGTCACGAGCAGTACTTC.

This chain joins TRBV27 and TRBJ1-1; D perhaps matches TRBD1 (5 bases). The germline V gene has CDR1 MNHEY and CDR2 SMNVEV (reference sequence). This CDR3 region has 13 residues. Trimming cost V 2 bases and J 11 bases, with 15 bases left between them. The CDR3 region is CASSLGGWGRAFF. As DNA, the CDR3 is TGTGCCAGCAGTTTAGGGGGTTGGGGCCGGGCTTTCTTT.

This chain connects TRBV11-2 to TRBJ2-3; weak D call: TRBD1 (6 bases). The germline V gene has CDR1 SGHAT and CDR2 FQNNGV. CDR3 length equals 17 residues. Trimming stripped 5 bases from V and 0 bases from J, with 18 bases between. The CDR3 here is CASSQVPRGPSTDTQYF. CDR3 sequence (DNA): TGTGCCAGCAGCCAAGTTCCCAGGGGCCCGAGCACAGATACGCAGTATTTT.

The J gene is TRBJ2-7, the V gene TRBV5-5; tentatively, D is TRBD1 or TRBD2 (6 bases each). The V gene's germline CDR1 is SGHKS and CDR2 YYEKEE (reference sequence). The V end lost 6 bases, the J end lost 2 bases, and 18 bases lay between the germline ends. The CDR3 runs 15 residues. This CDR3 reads CASTPRGTPTYEQYF. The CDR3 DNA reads TGTGCCAGCACCCCAAGGGGGACTCCGACCTACGAGCAGTACTTC.

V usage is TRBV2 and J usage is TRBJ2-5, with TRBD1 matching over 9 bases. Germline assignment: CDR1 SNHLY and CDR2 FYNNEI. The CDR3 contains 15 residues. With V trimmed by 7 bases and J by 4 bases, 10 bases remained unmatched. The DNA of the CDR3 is TGTGCCAGCAACCGGGGACAGGGTATCGGAGAGACCCAGTACTTC. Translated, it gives CASNRGQGIGETQYF.

CDR3 loop: CASGRGEGTDTQYF. For the CDR3, the DNA is TGTGCCAGCGGACGTGGGGAGGGCACAGATACGCAGTATTTT. The rearrangement uses TRBV5-4 and TRBJ2-3, with D perhaps matching TRBD2 (6 bases). The ends were cut back, 7 bases at V and 1 base at J, with 13 bases in the middle. The CDR3 covers 14 residues. The V gene's germline CDR1 is SGHNT and CDR2 YYREEE (reference sequence). Full variable domain (outside the CDR3, taken from reference TRBV5-4 and TRBJ2-3): ETGVTQSPTHLIKTRGQQVTLRCSSQSGHNTVSWYQQALGQGPQFIFQYYREEENGRGNFPPRFSGLQFPNYSSELNVNALELDDSALYLCASGRGEGTDTQYFGPGTRLTVL.

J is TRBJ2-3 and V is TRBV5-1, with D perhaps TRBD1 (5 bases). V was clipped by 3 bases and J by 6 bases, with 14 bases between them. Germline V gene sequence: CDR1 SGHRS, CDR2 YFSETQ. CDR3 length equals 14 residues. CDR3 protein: CASSWGPDPDTQYF. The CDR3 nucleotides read TGCGCCAGCAGCTGGGGCCCCGACCCGGATACGCAGTATTTT.

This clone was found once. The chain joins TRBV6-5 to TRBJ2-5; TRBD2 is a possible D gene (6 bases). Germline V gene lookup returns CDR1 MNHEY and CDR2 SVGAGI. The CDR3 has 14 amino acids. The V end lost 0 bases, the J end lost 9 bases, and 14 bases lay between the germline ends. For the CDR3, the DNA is TGTGCCAGCAGTTACTCGTCAAGTGGGGGGTCCCAGTACTTC. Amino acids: CASSYSSSGGSQYF.

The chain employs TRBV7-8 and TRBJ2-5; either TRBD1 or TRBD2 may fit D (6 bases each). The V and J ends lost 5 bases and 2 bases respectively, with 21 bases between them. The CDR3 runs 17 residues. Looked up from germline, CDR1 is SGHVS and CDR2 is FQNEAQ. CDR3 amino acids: CASSMLGGRGNQETQYF. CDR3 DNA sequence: TGTGCCAGCAGCATGCTCGGGGGCAGGGGAAATCAAGAGACCCAGTACTTC.

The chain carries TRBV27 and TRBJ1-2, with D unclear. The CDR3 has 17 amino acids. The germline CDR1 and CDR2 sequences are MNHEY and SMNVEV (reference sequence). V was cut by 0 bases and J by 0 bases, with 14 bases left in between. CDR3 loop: CASSLSMPGPTNYGYTF. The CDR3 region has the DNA TGTGCCAGCAGTTTATCGATGCCAGGACCCACTAACTATGGCTACACCTTC.

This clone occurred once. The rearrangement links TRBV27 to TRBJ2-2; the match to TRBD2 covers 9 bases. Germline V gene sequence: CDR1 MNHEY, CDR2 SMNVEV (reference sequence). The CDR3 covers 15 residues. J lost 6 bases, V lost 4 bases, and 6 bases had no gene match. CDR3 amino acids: CASSSSGTISGELFF. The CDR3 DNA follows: TGTGCCAGCAGTTCTAGCGGGACCATCTCCGGGGAGCTGTTTTTT.

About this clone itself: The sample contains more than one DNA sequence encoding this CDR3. CDR3 amino acids: CASSLSRGGEQFF. CDR3 DNA sequence: TGTGCCAGCAGTCTCAGCAGGGGAGGTGAGCAGTTCTTC. The chain recombines TRBV27 with TRBJ2-1; either TRBD1 or TRBD2 may supply D (6 bases each). This CDR3 has 13 amino acids. Germline CDR1 reads MNHEY; CDR2 reads SMNVEV (reference sequence). Deletions cut 5 bases from V and 9 bases from J, with 14 bases between.

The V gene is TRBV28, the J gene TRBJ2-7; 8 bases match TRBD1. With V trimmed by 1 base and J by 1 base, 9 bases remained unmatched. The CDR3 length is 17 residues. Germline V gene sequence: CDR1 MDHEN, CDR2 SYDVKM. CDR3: CASSLSTVGQESYEQYF. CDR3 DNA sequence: TGTGCCAGCAGTTTATCCACGGTGGGACAGGAGTCCTACGAGCAGTACTTC.

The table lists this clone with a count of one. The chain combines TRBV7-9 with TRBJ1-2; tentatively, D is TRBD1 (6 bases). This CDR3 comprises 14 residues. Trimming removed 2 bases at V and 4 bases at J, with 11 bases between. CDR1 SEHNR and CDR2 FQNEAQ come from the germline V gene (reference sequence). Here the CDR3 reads CASSLPLGAYGYTF. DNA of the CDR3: TGTGCCAGCAGCTTACCCCTGGGGGCCTATGGCTACACCTTC.

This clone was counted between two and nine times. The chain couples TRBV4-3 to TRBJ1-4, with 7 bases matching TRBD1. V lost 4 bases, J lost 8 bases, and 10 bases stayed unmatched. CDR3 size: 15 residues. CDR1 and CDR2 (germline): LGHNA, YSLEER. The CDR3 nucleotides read TGCGCCAGCAGCCGAATTGACAGGGAGGACGAAAAACTGTTTTTT. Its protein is CASSRIDREDEKLFF.

The CDR3 DNA is TGTGCCAGCAGCTTAGGGCACCGGGACAGGGCAACAGATACGCAGTATTTT. This gives the protein CASSLGHRDRATDTQYF. The rearrangement links TRBV13 to TRBJ2-3; 9 nucleotides match TRBD1. The germline gives CDR1 PRHDT, CDR2 FYEKMQ (reference sequence). The CDR3 covers 17 residues. Germline trimming cut 0 bases from V and 3 bases from J; bases unmatched to any gene: 7.

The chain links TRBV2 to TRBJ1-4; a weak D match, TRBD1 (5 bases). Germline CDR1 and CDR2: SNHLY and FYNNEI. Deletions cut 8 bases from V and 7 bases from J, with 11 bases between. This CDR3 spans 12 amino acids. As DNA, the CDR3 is TGTGCCAGCGGGACGGAGGGTGAAAAACTGTTTTTT. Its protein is CASGTEGEKLFF.

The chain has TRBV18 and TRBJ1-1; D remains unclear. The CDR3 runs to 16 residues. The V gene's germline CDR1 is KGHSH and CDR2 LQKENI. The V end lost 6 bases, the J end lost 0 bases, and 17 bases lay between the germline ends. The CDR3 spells CASSPIAGFMNTEAFF. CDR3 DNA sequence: TGTGCCAGCTCCCCTATAGCGGGATTCATGAACACTGAAGCTTTCTTT.